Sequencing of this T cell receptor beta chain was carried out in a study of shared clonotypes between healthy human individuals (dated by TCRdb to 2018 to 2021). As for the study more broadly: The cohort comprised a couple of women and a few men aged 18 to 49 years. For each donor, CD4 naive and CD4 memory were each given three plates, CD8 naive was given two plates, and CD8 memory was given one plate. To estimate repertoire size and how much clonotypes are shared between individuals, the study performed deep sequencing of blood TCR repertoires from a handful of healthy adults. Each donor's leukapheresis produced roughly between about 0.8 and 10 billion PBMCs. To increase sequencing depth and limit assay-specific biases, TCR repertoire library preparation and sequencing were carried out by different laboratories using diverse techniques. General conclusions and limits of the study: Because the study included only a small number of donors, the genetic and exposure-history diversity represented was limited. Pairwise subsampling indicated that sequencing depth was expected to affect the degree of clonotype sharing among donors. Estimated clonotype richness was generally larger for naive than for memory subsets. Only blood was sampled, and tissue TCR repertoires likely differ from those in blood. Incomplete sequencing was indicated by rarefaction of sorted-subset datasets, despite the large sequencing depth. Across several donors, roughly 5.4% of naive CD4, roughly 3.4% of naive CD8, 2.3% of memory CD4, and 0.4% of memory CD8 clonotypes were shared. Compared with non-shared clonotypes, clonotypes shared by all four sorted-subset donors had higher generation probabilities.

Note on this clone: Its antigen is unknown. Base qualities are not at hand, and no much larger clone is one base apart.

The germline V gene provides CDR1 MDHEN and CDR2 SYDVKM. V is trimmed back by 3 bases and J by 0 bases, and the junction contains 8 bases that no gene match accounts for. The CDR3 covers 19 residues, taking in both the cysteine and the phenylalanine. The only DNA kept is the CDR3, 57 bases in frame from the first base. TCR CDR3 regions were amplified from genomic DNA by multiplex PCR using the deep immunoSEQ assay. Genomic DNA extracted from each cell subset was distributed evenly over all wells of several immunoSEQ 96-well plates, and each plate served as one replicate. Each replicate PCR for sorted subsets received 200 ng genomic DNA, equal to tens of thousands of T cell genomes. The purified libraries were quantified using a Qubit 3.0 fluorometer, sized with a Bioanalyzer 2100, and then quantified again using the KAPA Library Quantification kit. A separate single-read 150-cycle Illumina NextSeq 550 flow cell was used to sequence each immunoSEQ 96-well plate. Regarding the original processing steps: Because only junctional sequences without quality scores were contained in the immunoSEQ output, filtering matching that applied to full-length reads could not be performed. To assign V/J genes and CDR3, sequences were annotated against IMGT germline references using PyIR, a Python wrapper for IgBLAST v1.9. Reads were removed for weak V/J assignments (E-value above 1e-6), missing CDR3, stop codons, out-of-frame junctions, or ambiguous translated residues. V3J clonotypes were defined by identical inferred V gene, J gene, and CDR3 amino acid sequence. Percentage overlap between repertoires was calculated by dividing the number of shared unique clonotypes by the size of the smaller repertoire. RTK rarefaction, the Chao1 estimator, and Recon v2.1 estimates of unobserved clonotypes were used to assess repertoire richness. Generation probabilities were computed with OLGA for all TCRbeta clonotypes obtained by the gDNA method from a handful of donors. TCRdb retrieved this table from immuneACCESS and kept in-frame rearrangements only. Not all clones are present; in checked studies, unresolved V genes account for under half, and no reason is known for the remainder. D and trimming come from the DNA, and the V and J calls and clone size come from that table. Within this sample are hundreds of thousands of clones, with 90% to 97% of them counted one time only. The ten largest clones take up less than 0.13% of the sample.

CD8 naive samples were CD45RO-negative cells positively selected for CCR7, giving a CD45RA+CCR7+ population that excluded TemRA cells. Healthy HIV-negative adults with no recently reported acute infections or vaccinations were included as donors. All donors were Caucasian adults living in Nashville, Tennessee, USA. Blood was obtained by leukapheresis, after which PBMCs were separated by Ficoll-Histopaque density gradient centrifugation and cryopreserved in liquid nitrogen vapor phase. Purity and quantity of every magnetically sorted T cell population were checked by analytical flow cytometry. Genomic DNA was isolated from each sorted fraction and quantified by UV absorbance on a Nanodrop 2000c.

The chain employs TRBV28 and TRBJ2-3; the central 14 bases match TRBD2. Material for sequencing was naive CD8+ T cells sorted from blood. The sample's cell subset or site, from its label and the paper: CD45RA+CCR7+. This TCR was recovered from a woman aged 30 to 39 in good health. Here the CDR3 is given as CASSLIMGTSGSSTDTQYF. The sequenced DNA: TGTGCCAGCAGTTTGATTATGGGGACTAGCGGGAGTAGCACAGATACGCAGTATTTT.